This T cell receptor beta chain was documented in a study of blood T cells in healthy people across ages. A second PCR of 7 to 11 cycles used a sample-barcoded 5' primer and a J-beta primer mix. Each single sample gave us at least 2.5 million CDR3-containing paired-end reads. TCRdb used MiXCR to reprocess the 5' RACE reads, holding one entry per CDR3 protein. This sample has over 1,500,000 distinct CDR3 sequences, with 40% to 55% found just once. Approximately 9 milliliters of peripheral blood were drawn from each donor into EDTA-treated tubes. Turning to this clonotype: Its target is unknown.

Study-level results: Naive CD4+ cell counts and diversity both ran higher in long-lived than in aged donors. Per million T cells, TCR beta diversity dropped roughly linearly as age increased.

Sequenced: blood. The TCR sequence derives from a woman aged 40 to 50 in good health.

This CDR3 reads CASSFPGQGYEQFF. The CDR3, as DNA: TGTGCCAGCAGTTTCCCCGGACAGGGCTATGAGCAGTTCTTC. This sequence joins TRBV28 and TRBJ2-1; 8 bases are shared with TRBD1. The CDR3 spans 14 residues. CDR1 is MDHEN and CDR2 is SYDVKM in the germline V gene. V gave up 3 bases and J gave up 8 bases; unmatched junction bases: 6. Full variable domain (outside the CDR3, taken from reference TRBV28 and TRBJ2-1): DVKVTQSSRYLVKRTGEKVFLECVQDMDHENMFWYRQDPGLGLRLIYFSYDVKMKEKGDIPEGYSVSREKKERFSLILESASTNQTSMYLCASSFPGQGYEQFFGPGTRLTVL.